Listed below are T cell receptor beta chains from one sample, sequenced in a study of blood T cell repertoires in COVID-19. Data came from immunoSEQ multiplex PCR; TCRdb stores just in-frame clones and leaves some out. The sample has a few hundred thousand clones, about 80% seen once. Sequencing was carried out using PBMCs or T cells enriched from blood (not recorded which). Every receptor here comes from a woman in her 40s with acute COVID-19. CDR3s include the opening cysteine and the closing phenylalanine or tryptophan. A D gene is named only where the DNA matches it firmly. Only part of the rows carry a size: once, few, many, or a class if the clone is expanded.

j_call: TRBJ1-2
cdr3_length: 13
clone_size: .
d_call: .
v_call: TRBV27
cdr3_nt: TGTGCCAGCAGTCTTCAGGGGAGTGCTGGCTACACCTTC
cdr3_aa: CASSLQGSAGYTF

j_call: TRBJ1-1
cdr3_length: 12
clone_size: once
d_call: .
v_call: TRBV5-6
cdr3_nt: TGTGCCAGCAGCTGGGGGGACACTGAAGCTTTCTTT
cdr3_aa: CASSWGDTEAFF

j_call: TRBJ2-7
cdr3_length: 15
clone_size: few
d_call: TRBD1
v_call: TRBV5-1
cdr3_nt: TGCGCCAGCAGCTTGTTGGGACAGGGGGCTGACGAGCAGTACTTC
cdr3_aa: CASSLLGQGADEQYF

j_call: TRBJ1-2
cdr3_length: 14
clone_size: once
d_call: .
v_call: TRBV7-3
cdr3_nt: TGTGCCAGCAGCCCCGACGGGACGCAGGGGAGCTACACCTTC
cdr3_aa: CASSPDGTQGSYTF

j_call: TRBJ2-5
cdr3_length: 17
clone_size: .
d_call: TRBD2
v_call: TRBV30
cdr3_nt: TGTGCCTGGACCCGAGCCACTAGCGGGGGCCGGGGAGAGACCCAGTACTTC
cdr3_aa: CAWTRATSGGRGETQYF

j_call: TRBJ2-1
cdr3_length: 13
clone_size: .
d_call: .
v_call: TRBV6-6
cdr3_nt: TGTGCCAGCTCTCAGGGTGGCAACAATGAGCAGTTCTTC
cdr3_aa: CASSQGGNNEQFF

j_call: TRBJ2-5
cdr3_length: 15
clone_size: once
d_call: TRBD2
v_call: TRBV15
cdr3_nt: TGTGCCACCAGCAAAACTAGCGGGGGGGCAGAGACCCAGTACTTC
cdr3_aa: CATSKTSGGAETQYF

j_call: TRBJ2-1
cdr3_length: 17
clone_size: few
d_call: TRBD2
v_call: TRBV3-1/TRBV3-2
cdr3_nt: TGTGCCAGCAGCCAAGATACTGCGGGGGTCTCCTACAATGAGCAGTTCTTC
cdr3_aa: CASSQDTAGVSYNEQFF

j_call: TRBJ1-1
cdr3_length: 15
clone_size: .
d_call: .
v_call: TRBV2
cdr3_nt: TGTGCCAGCAGCGGGGGGGCAGGGCCGAACACTGAAGCTTTCTTT
cdr3_aa: CASSGGAGPNTEAFF

j_call: TRBJ2-1
cdr3_length: 13
clone_size: .
d_call: .
v_call: TRBV27
cdr3_nt: TGTGCCAGCAGCCCCGACAGCTACAATGAGCAGTTCTTC
cdr3_aa: CASSPDSYNEQFF

j_call: TRBJ2-3
cdr3_length: 17
clone_size: once
d_call: .
v_call: TRBV7-2
cdr3_nt: TGTGCCAGCAGCTTAGCGGGGGGGCCGGTAAGCACAGATACGCAGTATTTT
cdr3_aa: CASSLAGGPVSTDTQYF

j_call: TRBJ1-5
cdr3_length: 14
clone_size: many
d_call: .
v_call: TRBV9
cdr3_nt: TGTGCCAGCAGCCCCGACATTAGCAATCAGCCCCAGCATTTT
cdr3_aa: CASSPDISNQPQHF

j_call: TRBJ2-3
cdr3_length: 14
clone_size: once
d_call: .
v_call: TRBV30
cdr3_nt: TGTGCCTGGAGTGGGGGACTCACCACAGATACGCAGTATTTT
cdr3_aa: CAWSGGLTTDTQYF

j_call: TRBJ1-1
cdr3_length: 15
clone_size: .
d_call: TRBD1
v_call: TRBV19
cdr3_nt: TGTGCCAGTGCTACATGGGACAGCCCAAACACTGAAGCTTTCTTT
cdr3_aa: CASATWDSPNTEAFF

j_call: TRBJ1-6
cdr3_length: 15
clone_size: .
d_call: .
v_call: TRBV18
cdr3_nt: TGTGCCAGCTCACCACGGGGGGGGGTGAATTCACCCCTCCACTTT
cdr3_aa: CASSPRGGVNSPLHF

j_call: TRBJ1-6
cdr3_length: 15
clone_size: .
d_call: TRBD1
v_call: TRBV27
cdr3_nt: TGTGCCAGCAGTTTATCGGGCAGGGGGCCTTCACCCCTCCACTTT
cdr3_aa: CASSLSGRGPSPLHF

j_call: TRBJ1-2
cdr3_length: 12
clone_size: .
d_call: TRBD1
v_call: TRBV2
cdr3_nt: TGTGCCAGCAGTAGAACAGGGGTGGGGTTTTCCTTC
cdr3_aa: CASSRTGVGFSF

j_call: TRBJ2-2
cdr3_length: 15
clone_size: .
d_call: .
v_call: TRBV14
cdr3_nt: TGTGCCAGCAGCCCGGTTGCGGGGGCAATCGGGGAGCTGTTTTTT
cdr3_aa: CASSPVAGAIGELFF

j_call: TRBJ2-5
cdr3_length: 16
clone_size: .
d_call: TRBD2
v_call: TRBV7-8
cdr3_nt: TGTGCCAGCAGCCCGGGGGGTAGTGGGATAGTAGAGACCCAGTACTTC
cdr3_aa: CASSPGGSGIVETQYF

j_call: TRBJ2-7
cdr3_length: 15
clone_size: .
d_call: TRBD2
v_call: TRBV9
cdr3_nt: TGTGCCAGCAGCCTCCTAGCGGGAGAGACCTACGAGCAGTACTTC
cdr3_aa: CASSLLAGETYEQYF

j_call: TRBJ2-2
cdr3_length: 16
clone_size: .
d_call: TRBD1
v_call: TRBV5-8
cdr3_nt: TGTGCCAGCAGCTTGCTAGGACAGGGTAGGACCGGGGAGCTGTTTTTT
cdr3_aa: CASSLLGQGRTGELFF

j_call: TRBJ1-3
cdr3_length: 16
clone_size: .
d_call: .
v_call: TRBV19
cdr3_nt: TGTGCCAGTAGTACTTCAACAGGTCTGTCTGGAAACACCATATATTTT
cdr3_aa: CASSTSTGLSGNTIYF

j_call: TRBJ2-7
cdr3_length: 14
clone_size: many
d_call: TRBD2
v_call: TRBV19
cdr3_nt: TGTGCCAGTAGTGCGGGAGGGGCCGAATACGAGCAGTACTTC
cdr3_aa: CASSAGGAEYEQYF

j_call: TRBJ2-3
cdr3_length: 14
clone_size: .
d_call: .
v_call: TRBV24-1
cdr3_nt: TGTGCCACCAGTGTGGCAGGGGAGGGAGATACGCAGTATTTT
cdr3_aa: CATSVAGEGDTQYF

j_call: TRBJ2-3
cdr3_length: 13
clone_size: .
d_call: .
v_call: TRBV9
cdr3_nt: TGTGCCAGCAGCGTAGCTGGGGCGGGGAGGCAGTATTTT
cdr3_aa: CASSVAGAGRQYF

j_call: TRBJ1-1
cdr3_length: 13
clone_size: .
d_call: TRBD1
v_call: TRBV29-1
cdr3_nt: TGCAGCGTTCCGACAGGGCTAAACACTGAAGCTTTCTTT
cdr3_aa: CSVPTGLNTEAFF

j_call: TRBJ1-2
cdr3_length: 14
clone_size: once
d_call: TRBD1
v_call: TRBV7-2
cdr3_nt: TGTGCCAGCAGTCCTGGGACAGCCAACTATGGCTACACCTTC
cdr3_aa: CASSPGTANYGYTF

j_call: TRBJ2-3
cdr3_length: 14
clone_size: .
d_call: TRBD2
v_call: TRBV5-1
cdr3_nt: TGCGCCAGCAGCTTTAGCGGGAAGACAGATACGCAGTATTTT
cdr3_aa: CASSFSGKTDTQYF

j_call: TRBJ2-1
cdr3_length: 16
clone_size: .
d_call: TRBD2
v_call: TRBV11-3
cdr3_nt: TGTGCCAGCAGCCTTTCTTCGGCTAGCGGGAGCAATGAGCAGTTCTTC
cdr3_aa: CASSLSSASGSNEQFF

j_call: TRBJ2-7
cdr3_length: 13
clone_size: .
d_call: .
v_call: TRBV6-5
cdr3_nt: TGTGCCAGCAGTAGGGGCCTAGGCTACGAGCAGTACTTC
cdr3_aa: CASSRGLGYEQYF

j_call: TRBJ1-2
cdr3_length: 14
clone_size: .
d_call: .
v_call: TRBV6-5
cdr3_nt: TGTGCCAGCATGCAGGGAGGCTCTGGCTATGGCTACACCTTC
cdr3_aa: CASMQGGSGYGYTF

j_call: TRBJ2-1
cdr3_length: 13
clone_size: .
d_call: .
v_call: TRBV12-3/TRBV12-4
cdr3_nt: TGTGCCAGCACTGGGGGGGCGGGCAATGAGCAGTTCTTC
cdr3_aa: CASTGGAGNEQFF

j_call: TRBJ1-6
cdr3_length: 14
clone_size: many
d_call: TRBD1
v_call: TRBV15
cdr3_nt: TGTGCCACCAGCAGGAAGACAGGGGTTTCACCCCTCCACTTT
cdr3_aa: CATSRKTGVSPLHF

j_call: TRBJ2-5
cdr3_length: 18
clone_size: .
d_call: .
v_call: TRBV7-9
cdr3_nt: TGTGCCAGCAGCTCAACTGGCGGGGAGGCCGGGATCCAAGAGACCCAGTACTTC
cdr3_aa: CASSSTGGEAGIQETQYF

j_call: TRBJ2-7
cdr3_length: 14
clone_size: .
d_call: TRBD2
v_call: TRBV3-1/TRBV3-2
cdr3_nt: TGTGCCAGCAGTAGTAGCGGGAGATTGAACGAGCAGTACTTC
cdr3_aa: CASSSSGRLNEQYF

j_call: TRBJ1-1
cdr3_length: 15
clone_size: .
d_call: .
v_call: TRBV14
cdr3_nt: TGTGCCAGCAGCCAAATCCAGGGCGCGAACACTGAAGCTTTCTTT
cdr3_aa: CASSQIQGANTEAFF

j_call: TRBJ1-3
cdr3_length: 14
clone_size: .
d_call: .
v_call: TRBV2
cdr3_nt: TGTGCCAGCAGTGTAACATCTTCTGGAAACACCATATATTTT
cdr3_aa: CASSVTSSGNTIYF

j_call: TRBJ1-1
cdr3_length: 13
clone_size: .
d_call: .
v_call: TRBV27
cdr3_nt: TGTGCCAGCAGTTTTGACAGCTACACTGAAGCTTTCTTT
cdr3_aa: CASSFDSYTEAFF

j_call: TRBJ1-1
cdr3_length: 14
clone_size: .
d_call: TRBD1
v_call: TRBV3-1/TRBV3-2
cdr3_nt: TGTGCCAGCAGCTCGACAGGGAAAAACACTGAAGCTTTCTTT
cdr3_aa: CASSSTGKNTEAFF

j_call: TRBJ1-6
cdr3_length: 16
clone_size: .
d_call: .
v_call: TRBV2
cdr3_nt: TGTGCCAGCAGTCCTCTAATCGCAGGTTATAATTCACCCCTCCACTTT
cdr3_aa: CASSPLIAGYNSPLHF

j_call: TRBJ1-2
cdr3_length: 16
clone_size: .
d_call: .
v_call: TRBV5-8
cdr3_nt: TGTGCCAGCAGCCGCCCACGGGGATTCTCTAACTATGGCTACACCTTC
cdr3_aa: CASSRPRGFSNYGYTF

j_call: TRBJ2-3
cdr3_length: 12
clone_size: .
d_call: .
v_call: TRBV3-1/TRBV3-2
cdr3_nt: TGTGCCAGCAGCCAAGGGCCAGATACGCAGTATTTT
cdr3_aa: CASSQGPDTQYF

j_call: TRBJ2-3
cdr3_length: 13
clone_size: .
d_call: .
v_call: TRBV7-2
cdr3_nt: TGTGCCAGCAGCTTAGCCTACTTAGATACGCAGTATTTT
cdr3_aa: CASSLAYLDTQYF

j_call: TRBJ1-2
cdr3_length: 16
clone_size: .
d_call: .
v_call: TRBV28
cdr3_nt: TGTGCCAGCAGTTTACCCTCTTCCCCCAGGCTCTATGGCTACACCTTC
cdr3_aa: CASSLPSSPRLYGYTF

j_call: TRBJ2-2
cdr3_length: 16
clone_size: once
d_call: .
v_call: TRBV9
cdr3_nt: TGTGCCAGCAGCGTAGAACCGGGAGCGAACACCGGGGAGCTGTTTTTT
cdr3_aa: CASSVEPGANTGELFF

j_call: TRBJ1-3
cdr3_length: 15
clone_size: .
d_call: .
v_call: TRBV6-5
cdr3_nt: TGTGCCACCTTCGGGATCTCCTACCCTGGAAACACCATATATTTT
cdr3_aa: CATFGISYPGNTIYF

j_call: TRBJ1-1
cdr3_length: 13
clone_size: .
d_call: TRBD1
v_call: TRBV6-5
cdr3_nt: TGTGCCTGCAAACAGGGGGGCCACACTGAAGCTTTCTTT
cdr3_aa: CACKQGGHTEAFF

j_call: TRBJ2-1
cdr3_length: 15
clone_size: .
d_call: TRBD2
v_call: TRBV6-5
cdr3_nt: TGTGCCAGCACCCGACTGCTAGCGGGGGGCAATGAGCAGTTCTTC
cdr3_aa: CASTRLLAGGNEQFF

j_call: TRBJ1-1
cdr3_length: 14
clone_size: .
d_call: TRBD1
v_call: TRBV19
cdr3_nt: TGTGCCAGTACCTCAGACAGGGGGGGCACTGAAGCTTTCTTT
cdr3_aa: CASTSDRGGTEAFF

j_call: TRBJ2-3
cdr3_length: 14
clone_size: .
d_call: .
v_call: TRBV2
cdr3_nt: TGTGCCAGCAGGATTGGCGGGAACACAGATACGCAGTATTTT
cdr3_aa: CASRIGGNTDTQYF

j_call: TRBJ1-1
cdr3_length: 16
clone_size: .
d_call: .
v_call: TRBV5-1
cdr3_nt: TGCGCCAGCAGCCCACGGAGGGGGGGATTGAACACTGAAGCTTTCTTT
cdr3_aa: CASSPRRGGLNTEAFF

j_call: TRBJ2-3
cdr3_length: 16
clone_size: .
d_call: TRBD1
v_call: TRBV2
cdr3_nt: TGTGCCAGCCGATTCTTTGGGACAGGGGGCACAGATACGCAGTATTTT
cdr3_aa: CASRFFGTGGTDTQYF

j_call: TRBJ1-2
cdr3_length: 13
clone_size: .
d_call: .
v_call: TRBV19
cdr3_nt: TGTGCCAGTAGTACCGGGACACGCTATGGCTACACCTTC
cdr3_aa: CASSTGTRYGYTF

j_call: TRBJ1-6
cdr3_length: 14
clone_size: .
d_call: .
v_call: TRBV6-5
cdr3_nt: TGTGCCAGCAGCTTTGACAGTTATTATCCACCCCTCCACTTT
cdr3_aa: CASSFDSYYPPLHF

j_call: TRBJ2-5
cdr3_length: 14
clone_size: .
d_call: TRBD2
v_call: TRBV9
cdr3_nt: TGTGCCAGCAGCCCTAGCGGGGTCGGAGAGACCCAGTACTTC
cdr3_aa: CASSPSGVGETQYF

j_call: TRBJ2-4
cdr3_length: 14
clone_size: .
d_call: TRBD2
v_call: TRBV6-1
cdr3_nt: TGTGCCAGCAGTGAATGGGCGGGAGGGACCATTCAGTACTTC
cdr3_aa: CASSEWAGGTIQYF

j_call: TRBJ2-1
cdr3_length: 17
clone_size: .
d_call: TRBD2
v_call: TRBV4-1
cdr3_nt: TGCGCCAGCAGCCAGGGCCCCACTAGCGGGGGGGCCAATGAGCAGTTCTTC
cdr3_aa: CASSQGPTSGGANEQFF